A single TCR beta chain is shown here with its context. There is no known antigen for this receptor. No quality values exist for individual bases; no much larger clone is one base distant. These data come from a study of T cell responses to AZD1222 COVID-19 vaccine listed by TCRdb under 2021. Turning to the overall study: Because spike-specific TCR depth and breadth did not differ between the two schedules, AZD1222 recipients who got a second dose at roughly 4 weeks were pooled with those who got a second dose at roughly 12 weeks. Enrollment into the trials was organized by age into subgroups of 18-55, 56-69 and 70-plus years, and those subgroups contained roughly 140, 27 and 60 TCR-sequenced participants, respectively. A total of about 230 trial participants underwent TCR sequencing, of whom 207 received two doses of AZD1222 and about 26 received two doses of the MenACWY control vaccine.

V has 2 bases trimmed and J has 3 bases trimmed; junction bases matching no gene number 9. From the cysteine through the phenylalanine, the CDR3 covers 18 amino acids. Left in the record is the CDR3 DNA by itself, 54 bases read in frame from the first base. CDR1 and CDR2, looked up from the germline V gene (reference sequence), are SEHNR and FQNEAQ. What the study reported, not specific to this receptor: Most participants were white British and females outnumbered males, and the authors suggested that clonal diversity may have been underestimated. The 56-69-year group was small, and its depth increase did not reach significance, likely because of low power. No day 14 peak-response samples were available, so repertoires were characterized only after the peak T cell response. A significant rise in spike-specific TCR breadth and depth was observed after two AZD1222 doses relative to day 0 and relative to MenACWY recipients. The whole spike protein was spanned by vaccine-associated CD4 TCRs, and dominant responses were seen in regions 160-218 and 743-854. Reportedly, almost half of the unique spike-specific TCRs recognized epitopes lying outside the regions that are mutated in the B.1.351 and B.1.1.7 variants. Only a handful of AZD1222 recipients were SARS-CoV-2 seropositive at baseline, limiting conclusions about previously exposed vaccinees.

Interpreted using the paper, the time point label stands for: baseline before first vaccination. Vaccinee samples came from UK trials COV001 and COV002, including a single-blind randomized controlled phase 2/3 trial of AZD1222 (ChAdOx1 nCoV-19) in healthy adults. Trial participant PBMC samples were collected at day 0 and day 28 after the second dose for TCRbeta chain sequencing. The CDR3 regions of human TCRbeta chains were analyzed by immunosequencing. In the authors' own workflow: TCRs in the repertoires were compared against a reference library of SARS-CoV-2-specific TCRs that had been generated with the MIRA antigen-specificity platform. Breadth meant the fraction of unique TCRs that were SARS-CoV-2-associated, whereas depth meant the fraction of total T cells that were SARS-CoV-2-associated. Each spike-specific TCR was assigned to its reactive spike region and to a CD4 or CD8 class using the MIRA data. Log10-transformed breadth and depth values were compared by one-way ANOVA with Sidak's multiple comparisons tests. In its TCRdb copy, this immuneACCESS table keeps in-frame sequences only and misses some clones. Where compared with another copy, unresolved V genes explain less than half of these, and the others have no known cause. V, J and clone size are taken as reported in that table, and D and trimming were inferred from the DNA itself. The sample data list 120,000 or so clones, and 90% of these were observed just once. Approximately 7.6% of the sample belongs to the ten largest clones.

The sequence joins TRBV7-9 to TRBJ2-2; TRBD2 aligns with 10 central bases. The sequencing used peripheral blood, collected on day 0 of AZD1222 vaccination. The TCR comes from an adult in good health. The CDR3 protein: CASSLITSGNFHTGELFF. The nucleotides read TGTGCCAGCAGCTTAATTACTAGCGGGAACTTTCACACCGGGGAGCTGTTTTTT.